A selection of T cell receptor beta chains follows, all from one sample in a study of immune evolution from preneoplasia to lung adenocarcinoma. Repertoires were generated with immunoSEQ multiplex PCR, while TCRdb's copy carries only in-frame clones and drops some. Of about 11,000 clones in the sample, 76% are singletons; the top ten hold around 29%. Sequenced sample: FFPE normal lung tissue adjacent to the tumor. The receptors here all came from a person in their sixties or seventies with lung adenocarcinoma. Some clones in this sample may be carry-over from other donors' samples. The CDR3 runs from the conserved cysteine through the conserved F or W. The D gene is left open where the match is weak. Clone size is shown for a subset of rows, as once, few, many or a class of expanded clone.

TGTGCCAGTAGTCCCTCTAGGACCGGGGAGCTGTTTTTT,CASSPSRTGELFF,TRBJ2-2,TRBV19,NA,NA
TGTGCCAGCAGCTTAACAGGGGAACCTGGAAACACCATATATTTT,CASSLTGEPGNTIYF,TRBJ1-3,TRBV7-9,NA,TRBD1
TGCGCCAGCAGCCCCCGGCCGACCCAAGGAGGATCTAATCAGCCCCAGCATTTT,CASSPRPTQGGSNQPQHF,TRBJ1-5,TRBV5-1,NA,NA
TGTGCCAGCGCCCGGGGCAGCGGGAGTAACGGGGAGCTGTTTTTT,CASARGSGSNGELFF,TRBJ2-2,TRBV6-5,medium-sized,TRBD2
TGCGCCAGCAGTTCCCGTAGCGGGATAAGCTCCACCTACGAGCAGTACTTC,CASSSRSGISSTYEQYF,TRBJ2-7,TRBV5-1,once,TRBD2
TGTGCCAGCTCAACTTACGTGGTGAACACTGAAGCTTTCTTT,CASSTYVVNTEAFF,TRBJ1-1,TRBV18,NA,NA
TGTGCCAGCAGCTTTAGAGACCCAAGGCACGAGCAGTACTTC,CASSFRDPRHEQYF,TRBJ2-7,TRBV7-3,NA,NA
TGTGCCAGCAGCAAAGTAGCGGGAGTCACAGATACGCAGTATTTT,CASSKVAGVTDTQYF,TRBJ2-3,TRBV7-9,once,TRBD2
TGTGCCAGCTCATCGGGACAGAACTATCAACCCCAGCATTTT,CASSSGQNYQPQHF,TRBJ1-5,TRBV18,NA,TRBD1
TGCAGCGCGAACTCCGGACAGGGCACCGAGCAGTACTTC,CSANSGQGTEQYF,TRBJ2-7,TRBV29-1,NA,TRBD1
TGTGCCTGGAGGACAGGGGGCATGAATGAGCAGTTCTTC,CAWRTGGMNEQFF,TRBJ2-1,TRBV30,NA,TRBD1
TGTGCCAGCTCACCGCTCTCAGATCTCAGTGGTAATGAGCAGTTCTTC,CASSPLSDLSGNEQFF,TRBJ2-1,TRBV18,NA,NA
TGTGCCAGCAGTTCCCTTCCGGTGGGAACTGAAGCTTTCTTT,CASSSLPVGTEAFF,TRBJ1-1,TRBV6-6,NA,NA
TGTGCCAGCAGTTTGGGACAGGGAAAACTGTTTTTT,CASSLGQGKLFF,TRBJ1-4,TRBV7-8,NA,TRBD1
TGCAGCGCCAAGCGGGATGTGAACAATGAGCAGTTCTTC,CSAKRDVNNEQFF,TRBJ2-1,TRBV29-1,NA,TRBD2
TGTGCCAGCAGTTTGTTGACGCCGAGCTCTGGGGCCAACGTCCTGACTTTC,CASSLLTPSSGANVLTF,TRBJ2-6,TRBV27,NA,NA
TGTGCCAGCAGTGAGGAAGAGGGCAAAAACATTCAGTACTTC,CASSEEEGKNIQYF,TRBJ2-4,TRBV2,NA,NA